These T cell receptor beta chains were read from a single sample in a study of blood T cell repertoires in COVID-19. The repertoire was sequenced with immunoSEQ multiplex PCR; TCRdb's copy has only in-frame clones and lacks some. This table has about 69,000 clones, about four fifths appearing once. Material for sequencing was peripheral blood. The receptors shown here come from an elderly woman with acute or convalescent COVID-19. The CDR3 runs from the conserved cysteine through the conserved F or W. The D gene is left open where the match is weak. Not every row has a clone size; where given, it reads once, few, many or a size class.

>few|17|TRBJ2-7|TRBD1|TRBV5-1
CASSPGPIQGEVYEQYF
TGCGCCAGCAGCCCGGGGCCTATACAGGGGGAGGTCTACGAGCAGTACTTC
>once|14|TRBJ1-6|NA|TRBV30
CAWSVLGVDSPLHF
TGTGCCTGGAGTGTACTCGGTGTGGATTCACCCCTCCACTTT
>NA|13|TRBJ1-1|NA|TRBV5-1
CASSPGKDTEAFF
TGCGCCAGCAGCCCAGGGAAGGACACTGAAGCTTTCTTT
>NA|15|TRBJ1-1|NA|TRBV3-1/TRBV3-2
CASSHNRASNTEAFF
TGTGCCAGCAGCCATAACAGGGCCTCGAACACTGAAGCTTTCTTT
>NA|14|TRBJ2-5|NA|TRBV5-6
CASSRSGSGETQYF
TGTGCCAGCAGTCGTTCGGGGAGCGGAGAGACCCAGTACTTC
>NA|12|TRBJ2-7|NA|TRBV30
CAWSVTGAEQYF
TGTGCCTGGAGTGTCACAGGCGCCGAGCAGTACTTC
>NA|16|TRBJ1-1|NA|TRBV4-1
CASSQTPGRTNTEAFF
TGCGCCAGCAGCCAAACGCCGGGGAGAACGAACACTGAAGCTTTCTTT
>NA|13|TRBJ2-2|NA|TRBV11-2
CASSLPGKSELFF
TGTGCCAGCAGCTTACCAGGAAAGTCGGAGCTGTTTTTT
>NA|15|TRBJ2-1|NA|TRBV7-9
CASSPGPGPYNEQFF
TGTGCCAGCAGCCCCGGTCCGGGTCCATACAATGAGCAGTTCTTC
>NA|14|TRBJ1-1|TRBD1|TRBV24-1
CATSWTGWDTEAFF
TGTGCCACCAGCTGGACAGGGTGGGACACTGAAGCTTTCTTT
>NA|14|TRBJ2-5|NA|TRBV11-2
CASSYAGARETQYF
TGTGCCAGCAGTTACGCGGGGGCCCGTGAGACCCAGTACTTC
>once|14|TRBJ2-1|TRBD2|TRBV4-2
CASSPGLSNNEQFF
TGTGCCAGCAGCCCGGGACTATCAAACAATGAGCAGTTCTTC
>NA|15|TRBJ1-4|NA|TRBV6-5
CASSRDSATNEKLFF
TGTGCCAGCAGCCGCGACAGCGCAACTAATGAAAAACTGTTTTTT
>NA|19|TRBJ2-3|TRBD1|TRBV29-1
CSVVTNPGQGRRYTDTQYF
TGCAGCGTTGTTACCAACCCGGGACAGGGGCGCCGTTACACAGATACGCAGTATTTT
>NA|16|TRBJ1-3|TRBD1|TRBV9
CASSAETGSLGDTIYF
TGTGCCAGCAGCGCTGAGACAGGGAGTTTAGGGGACACCATATATTTT
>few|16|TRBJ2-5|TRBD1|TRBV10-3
CAISDRGRGFSETQYF
TGTGCCATCAGTGATCGGGGCAGGGGGTTTTCGGAGACCCAGTACTTC
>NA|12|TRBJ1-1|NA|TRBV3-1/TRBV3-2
CASSPARAEAFF
TGTGCCAGCAGCCCCGCCAGGGCTGAAGCTTTCTTT
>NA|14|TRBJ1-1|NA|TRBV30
CAWSVTAGNTEAFF
TGTGCCTGGAGTGTCACCGCAGGGAACACTGAAGCTTTCTTT
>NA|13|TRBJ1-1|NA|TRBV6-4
CASRAEVNTEAFF
TGTGCCAGCAGGGCGGAGGTGAACACTGAAGCTTTCTTT
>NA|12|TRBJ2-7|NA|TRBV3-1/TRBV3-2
CASSQGSSEQYF
TGTGCCAGCAGCCAAGGAAGTAGCGAGCAGTACTTC
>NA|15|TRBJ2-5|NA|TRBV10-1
CASSQPGDTQETQYF
TGCGCCAGCAGTCAACCCGGGGACACCCAAGAGACCCAGTACTTC
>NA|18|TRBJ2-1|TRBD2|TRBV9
CASSVGSAGGRIGNEQFF
TGTGCCAGCAGCGTAGGATCAGCGGGGGGGCGAATAGGGAATGAGCAGTTCTTC
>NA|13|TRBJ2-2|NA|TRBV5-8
CASSPNKAGELFF
TGTGCCAGCAGCCCCAACAAAGCCGGGGAGCTGTTTTTT
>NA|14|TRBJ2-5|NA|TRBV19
CASSADRLQETQYF
TGTGCCAGTAGTGCGGACAGATTACAAGAGACCCAGTACTTC
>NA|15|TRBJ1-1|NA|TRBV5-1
CASSFEPTGYTKAFF
TGCGCCAGCAGCTTCGAGCCGACAGGATATACAAAAGCTTTCTTT
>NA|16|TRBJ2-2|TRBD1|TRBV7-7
CASSLDRVSNTGELFF
TGTGCTAGCAGCTTGGACAGGGTCTCGAACACCGGGGAGCTGTTTTTT
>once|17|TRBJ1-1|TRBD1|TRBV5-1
CASSLEGPKLTGAEAFF
TGCGCCAGCAGCTTGGAAGGCCCCAAACTAACAGGGGCTGAAGCTTTCTTT
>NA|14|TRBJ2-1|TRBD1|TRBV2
CASGVGGAYNEQFF
TGTGCCAGCGGGGTAGGGGGCGCCTACAATGAGCAGTTCTTC
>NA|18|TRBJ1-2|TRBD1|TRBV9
CASSVEGVPGQGNYGYTF
TGTGCCAGCAGCGTAGAGGGAGTACCGGGACAGGGAAACTATGGCTACACCTTC
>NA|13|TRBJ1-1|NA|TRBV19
CATNRQANTEAFF
TGTGCCACCAACCGTCAAGCGAACACTGAAGCTTTCTTT
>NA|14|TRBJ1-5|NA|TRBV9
CASSRGNSNQPQHF
TGTGCCAGCAGCAGGGGGAATAGCAATCAGCCCCAGCATTTT
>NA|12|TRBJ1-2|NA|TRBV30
CAFNSRFYGYTF
TGTGCCTTCAACAGCCGCTTCTATGGCTACACCTTC
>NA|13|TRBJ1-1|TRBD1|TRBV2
CASSGQANTEAFF
TGTGCCAGCAGCGGACAGGCAAACACTGAAGCTTTCTTT